There are a few counts of the clone carrying this T cell receptor (beta chain). Its cognate antigen is unknown. The PCR ran on 60 Vbeta and 13 Jbeta primers. The table came from immunoSEQ multiplex PCR; TCRdb's copy has only in-frame clones and leaves some out. The sample includes 130,000 or so clones, around 10% of them seen just once. This sample is drawn from a study of cytomegalovirus exposure and HLA in healthy donors. Losses at the gene ends were 1 base for V and 8 bases for J; bases not matched to a gene: 7. Germline V gene lookup returns CDR1 SGHTA and CDR2 FQGNSA. The CDR3 runs 16 residues. Overall study results and limits: Rare TCR sequences dominated, though some public TCRs recurred in many donors. A later analysis found TCR association rates differed by HLA locus, highest for DRB1 and lowest for HLA-C.

This chain links TRBV7-2 with TRBJ1-4; 10 bases are a match to TRBD1. The TCR was taken from a woman aged 40 to 50 in good health and CMV-seropositive. The sequenced sample was PBMCs. The CDR3 loop is CASSLERTGGREKLFF. DNA for the CDR3: TGTGCCAGCAGCTTAGAACGGACAGGGGGACGGGAAAAACTGTTTTTT.